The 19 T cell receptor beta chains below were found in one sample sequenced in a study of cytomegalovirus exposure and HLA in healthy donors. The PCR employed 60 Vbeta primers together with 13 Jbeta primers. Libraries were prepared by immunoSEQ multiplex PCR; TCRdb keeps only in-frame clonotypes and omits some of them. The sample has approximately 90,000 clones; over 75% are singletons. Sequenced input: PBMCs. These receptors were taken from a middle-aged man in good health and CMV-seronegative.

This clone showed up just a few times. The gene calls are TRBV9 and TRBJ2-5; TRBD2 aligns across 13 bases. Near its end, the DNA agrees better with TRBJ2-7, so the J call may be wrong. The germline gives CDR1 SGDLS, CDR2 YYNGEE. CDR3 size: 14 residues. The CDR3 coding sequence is TGTGCCAGCAGCGGGACTAGCGGGAGACACGAGCAGTACTTC. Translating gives CASSGTSGRHEQYF.

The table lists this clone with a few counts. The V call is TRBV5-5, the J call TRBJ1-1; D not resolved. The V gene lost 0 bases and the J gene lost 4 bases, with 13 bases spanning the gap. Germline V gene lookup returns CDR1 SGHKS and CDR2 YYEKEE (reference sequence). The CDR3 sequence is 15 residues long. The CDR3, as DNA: TGTGCCAGCAGCTTGGGGGAGATGGTCGTCACTGAAGCTTTCTTT. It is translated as CASSLGEMVVTEAFF.

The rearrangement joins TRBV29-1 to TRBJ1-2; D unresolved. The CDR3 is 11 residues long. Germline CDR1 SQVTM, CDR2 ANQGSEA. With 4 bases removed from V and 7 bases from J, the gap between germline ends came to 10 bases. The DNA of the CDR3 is TGCAGCGTTGGTGGGCACTCTGGCTACACCTTC. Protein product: CSVGGHSGYTF. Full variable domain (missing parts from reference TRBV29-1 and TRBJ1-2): SAVISQKPSRDICQRGTSLTIQCQVDSQVTMMFWYRQQPGQSLTLIATANQGSEATYESGFVIDKFPISRPNLTFSTLTVSNMSPEDSSIYLCSVGGHSGYTFGSGTRLTVV.

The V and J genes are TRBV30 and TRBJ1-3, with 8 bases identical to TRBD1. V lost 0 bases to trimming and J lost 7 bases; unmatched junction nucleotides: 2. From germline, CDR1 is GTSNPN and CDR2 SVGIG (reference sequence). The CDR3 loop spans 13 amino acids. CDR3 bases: TGTGCCTGGAGTGTACGACAGGGGAACACCATATATTTT. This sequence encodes CAWSVRQGNTIYF.

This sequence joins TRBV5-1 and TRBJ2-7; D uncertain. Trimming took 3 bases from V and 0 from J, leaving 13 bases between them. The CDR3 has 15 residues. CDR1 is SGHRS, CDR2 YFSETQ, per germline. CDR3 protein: CASSSIPMSSYEQYF. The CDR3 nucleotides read TGCGCCAGCAGCTCCATCCCGATGAGCTCCTACGAGCAGTACTTC.

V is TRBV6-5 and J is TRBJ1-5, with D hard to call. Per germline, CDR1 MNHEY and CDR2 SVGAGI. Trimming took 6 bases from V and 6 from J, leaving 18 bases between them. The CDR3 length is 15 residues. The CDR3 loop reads CASSPFSGMAQPQHF. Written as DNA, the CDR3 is TGTGCCAGCAGCCCCTTTTCGGGGATGGCTCAGCCCCAGCATTTT.

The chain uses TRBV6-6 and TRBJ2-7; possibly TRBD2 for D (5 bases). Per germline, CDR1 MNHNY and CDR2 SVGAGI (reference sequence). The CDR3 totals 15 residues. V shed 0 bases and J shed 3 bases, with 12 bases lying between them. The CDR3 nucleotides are TGTGCCAGCAGTTACTCGGCGGGTTTCATCTACGAGCAGTACTTC. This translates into CASSYSAGFIYEQYF.

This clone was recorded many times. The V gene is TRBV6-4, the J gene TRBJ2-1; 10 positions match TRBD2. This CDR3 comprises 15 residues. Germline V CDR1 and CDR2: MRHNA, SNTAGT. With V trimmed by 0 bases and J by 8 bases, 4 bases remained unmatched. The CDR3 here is CASSDSLAGVDEQFF. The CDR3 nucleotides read TGTGCCAGCAGTGACTCGCTAGCGGGAGTTGATGAGCAGTTCTTC.

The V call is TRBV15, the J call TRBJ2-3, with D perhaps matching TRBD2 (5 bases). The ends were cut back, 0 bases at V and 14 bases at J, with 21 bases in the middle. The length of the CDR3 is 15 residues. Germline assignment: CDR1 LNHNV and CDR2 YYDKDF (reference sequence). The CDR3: CATSRDSALENQLYF. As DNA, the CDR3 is TGTGCCACCAGCAGAGATTCTGCACTAGAAAACCAGCTGTATTTT.

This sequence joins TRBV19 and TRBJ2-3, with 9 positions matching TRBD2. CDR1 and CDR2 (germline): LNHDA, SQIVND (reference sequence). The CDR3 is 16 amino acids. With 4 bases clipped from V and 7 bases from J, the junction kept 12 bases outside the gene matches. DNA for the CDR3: TGTGCCAGTAGTACCCGAGAAATAGCGGGAGTACATACGCAGTATTTT. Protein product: CASSTREIAGVHTQYF.

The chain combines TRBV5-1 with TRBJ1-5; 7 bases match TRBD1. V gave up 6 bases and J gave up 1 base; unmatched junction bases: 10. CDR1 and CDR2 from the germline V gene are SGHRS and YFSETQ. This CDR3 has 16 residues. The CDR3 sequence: CASNPGGQGSNQPQHF. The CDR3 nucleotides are TGCGCCAGCAATCCAGGGGGACAAGGGAGCAATCAGCCCCAGCATTTT. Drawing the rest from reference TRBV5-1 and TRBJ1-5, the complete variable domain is KAGVTQTPRYLIKTRGQQVTLSCSPISGHRSVSWYQQTPGQGLQFLFEYFSETQRNKGNFPGRFSGRQFSNSRSEMNVSTLELGDSALYLCASNPGGQGSNQPQHFGDGTRLSIL.

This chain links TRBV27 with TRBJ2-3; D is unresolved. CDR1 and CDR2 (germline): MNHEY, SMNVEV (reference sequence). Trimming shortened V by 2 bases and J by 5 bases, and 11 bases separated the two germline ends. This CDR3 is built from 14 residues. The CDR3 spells CASSLLGHQDTQYF. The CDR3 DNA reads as TGTGCCAGCAGTTTACTAGGTCATCAAGATACGCAGTATTTT.

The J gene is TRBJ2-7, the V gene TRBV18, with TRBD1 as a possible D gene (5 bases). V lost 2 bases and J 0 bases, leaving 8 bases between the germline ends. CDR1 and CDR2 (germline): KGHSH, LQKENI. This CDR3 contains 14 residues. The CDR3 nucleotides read TGTGCCAGCTCACCAGTCAGGGACTCCTACGAGCAGTACTTC. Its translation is CASSPVRDSYEQYF. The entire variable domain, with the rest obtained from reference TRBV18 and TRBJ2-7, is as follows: NAGVMQNPRHLVRRRGQEARLRCSPMKGHSHVYWYRQLPEEGLKFMVYLQKENIIDESGMPKERFSAEFPKEGPSILRIQQVVRGDSAAYFCASSPVRDSYEQYFGPGTRLTVT.

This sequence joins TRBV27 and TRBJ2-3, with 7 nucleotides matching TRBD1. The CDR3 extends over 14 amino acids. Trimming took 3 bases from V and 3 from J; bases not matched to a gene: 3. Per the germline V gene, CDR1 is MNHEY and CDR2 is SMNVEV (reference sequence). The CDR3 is CASSFDRVTDTQYF. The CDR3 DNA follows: TGTGCCAGCAGTTTCGACAGGGTTACAGATACGCAGTATTTT.

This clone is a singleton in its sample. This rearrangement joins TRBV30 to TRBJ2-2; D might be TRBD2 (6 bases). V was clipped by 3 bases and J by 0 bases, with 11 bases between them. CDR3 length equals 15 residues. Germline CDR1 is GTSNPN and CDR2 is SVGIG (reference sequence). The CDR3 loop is CAWRFGTSNTGELFF. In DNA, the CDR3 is TGTGCCTGGAGATTTGGGACTTCGAACACCGGGGAGCTGTTTTTT.

The CDR3 nucleotides are TGTGCCAGCAGCTTAGGAGACAGGGCCCTTTATGGCTACACCTTC. This gives the protein CASSLGDRALYGYTF. The genes are TRBV5-6 and TRBJ1-2; 7 bases agree with TRBD1. This CDR3 has 15 amino acids. Germline V gene data show CDR1 as SGHDT and CDR2 as YYEEEE. V shed 2 bases, J shed 5 bases, and the junction held 9 bases outside the gene matches.

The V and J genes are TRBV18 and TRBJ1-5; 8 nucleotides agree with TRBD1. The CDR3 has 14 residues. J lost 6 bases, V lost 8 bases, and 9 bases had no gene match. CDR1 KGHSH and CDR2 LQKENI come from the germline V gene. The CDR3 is CASTRQGQGQPQHF. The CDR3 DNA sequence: TGTGCCAGCACAAGACAGGGGCAAGGTCAGCCCCAGCATTTT.

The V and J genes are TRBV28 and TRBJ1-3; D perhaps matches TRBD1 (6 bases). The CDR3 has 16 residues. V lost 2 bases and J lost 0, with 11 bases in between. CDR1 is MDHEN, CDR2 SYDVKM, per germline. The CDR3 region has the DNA TGTGCCAGCAGTTTAGGACAGCTGGTCTCTGGAAACACCATATATTTT. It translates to CASSLGQLVSGNTIYF.

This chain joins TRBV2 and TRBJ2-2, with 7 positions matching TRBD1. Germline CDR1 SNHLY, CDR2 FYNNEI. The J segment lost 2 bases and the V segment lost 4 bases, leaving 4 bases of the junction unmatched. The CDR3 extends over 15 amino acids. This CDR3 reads CASSVTGPNTGELFF. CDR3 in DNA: TGTGCCAGCAGTGTGACAGGGCCTAACACCGGGGAGCTGTTTTTT.